These 3 T cell receptor beta chains were sequenced from one sample in a study of blood T cell repertoires in COVID-19. The repertoire was sequenced with immunoSEQ multiplex PCR; TCRdb's copy has only in-frame clones and lacks some. Of about 260,000 clones listed, 75% to 90% were seen once; the top ten hold around 0.85%. The sequenced sample was PBMCs or T cells enriched from blood (not recorded which). All receptors derive from a man in his forties or fifties who had been exposed to COVID-19.

The V gene is TRBV4-2, the J gene TRBJ2-3; D call uncertain. Germline CDR1 is LGHNA and CDR2 is YNFKEQ. V lost 0 bases and J lost 4, with 11 bases in between. The CDR3 totals 15 residues. CDR3 residues: CASSQDRSAADTQYF. As DNA, the CDR3 is TGTGCCAGCAGCCAAGATAGGAGCGCGGCAGATACGCAGTATTTT.

This rearrangement joins TRBV10-2 to TRBJ2-1; 11 nucleotides line up with TRBD1. Germline V lookup: CDR1 WSHSY, CDR2 SAAADI. This CDR3 is 16 amino acids long. V trimming: 7 bases; J trimming: 3 bases; junction bases outside the gene matches: 8. The CDR3 sequence is CASTHTGTGGYNEQFF. The CDR3 region has the DNA TGCGCCAGCACCCATACCGGGACAGGGGGCTACAATGAGCAGTTCTTC.

The CDR3 DNA is TGTGCCAGCCTTCAGCGAGGAGTGTCTGAAGCTTTCTTT. This gives the protein CASLQRGVSEAFF. V and J are TRBV7-8 and TRBJ1-1; the D is unclear. The CDR3 runs 13 residues. Trimming took off 8 bases at V and 6 bases at J, with 16 bases between the two ends. Germline CDR1 and CDR2: SGHVS and FQNEAQ.